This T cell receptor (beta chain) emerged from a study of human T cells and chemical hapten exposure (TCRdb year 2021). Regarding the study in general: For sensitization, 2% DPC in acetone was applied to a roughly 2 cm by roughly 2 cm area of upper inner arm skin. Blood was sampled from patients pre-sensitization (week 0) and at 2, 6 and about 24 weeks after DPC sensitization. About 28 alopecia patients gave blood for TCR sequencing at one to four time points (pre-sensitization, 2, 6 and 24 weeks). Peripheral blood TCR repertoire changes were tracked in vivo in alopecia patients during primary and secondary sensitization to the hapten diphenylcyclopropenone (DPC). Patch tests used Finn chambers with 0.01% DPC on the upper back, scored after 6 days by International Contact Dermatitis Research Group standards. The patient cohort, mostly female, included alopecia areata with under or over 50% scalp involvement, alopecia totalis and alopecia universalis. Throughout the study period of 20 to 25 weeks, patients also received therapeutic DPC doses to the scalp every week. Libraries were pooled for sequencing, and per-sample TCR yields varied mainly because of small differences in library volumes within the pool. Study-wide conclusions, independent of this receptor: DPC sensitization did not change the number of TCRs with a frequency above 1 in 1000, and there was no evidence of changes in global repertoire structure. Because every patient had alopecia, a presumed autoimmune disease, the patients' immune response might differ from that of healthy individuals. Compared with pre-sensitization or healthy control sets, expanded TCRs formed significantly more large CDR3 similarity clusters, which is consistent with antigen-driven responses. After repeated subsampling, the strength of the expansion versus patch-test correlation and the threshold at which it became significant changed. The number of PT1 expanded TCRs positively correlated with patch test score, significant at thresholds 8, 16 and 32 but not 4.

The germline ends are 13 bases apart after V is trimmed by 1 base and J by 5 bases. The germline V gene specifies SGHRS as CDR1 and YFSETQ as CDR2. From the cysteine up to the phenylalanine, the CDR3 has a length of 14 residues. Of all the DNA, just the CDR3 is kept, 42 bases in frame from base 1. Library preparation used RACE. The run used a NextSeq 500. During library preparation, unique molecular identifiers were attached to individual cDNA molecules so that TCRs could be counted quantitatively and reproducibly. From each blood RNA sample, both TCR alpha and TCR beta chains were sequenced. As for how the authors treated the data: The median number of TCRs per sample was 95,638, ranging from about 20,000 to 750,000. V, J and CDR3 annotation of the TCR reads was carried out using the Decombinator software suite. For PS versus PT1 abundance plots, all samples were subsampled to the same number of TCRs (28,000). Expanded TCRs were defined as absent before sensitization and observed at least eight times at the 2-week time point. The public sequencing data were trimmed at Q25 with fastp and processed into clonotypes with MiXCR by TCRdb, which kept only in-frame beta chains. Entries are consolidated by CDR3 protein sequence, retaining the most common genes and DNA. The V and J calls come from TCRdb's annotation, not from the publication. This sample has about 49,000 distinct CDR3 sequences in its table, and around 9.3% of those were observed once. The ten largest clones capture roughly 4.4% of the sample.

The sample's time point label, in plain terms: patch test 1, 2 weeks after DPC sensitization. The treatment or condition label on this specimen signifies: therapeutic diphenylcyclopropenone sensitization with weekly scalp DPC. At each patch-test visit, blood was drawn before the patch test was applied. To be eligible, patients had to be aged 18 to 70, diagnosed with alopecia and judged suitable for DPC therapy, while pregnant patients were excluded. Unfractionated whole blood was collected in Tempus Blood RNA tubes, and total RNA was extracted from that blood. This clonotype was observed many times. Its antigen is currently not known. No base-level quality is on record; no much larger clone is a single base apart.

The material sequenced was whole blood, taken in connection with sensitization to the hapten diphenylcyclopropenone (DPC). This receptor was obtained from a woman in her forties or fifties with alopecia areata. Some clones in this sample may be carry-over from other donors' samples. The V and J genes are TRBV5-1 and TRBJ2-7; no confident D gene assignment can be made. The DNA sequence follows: TGCGCCAGCAGCTTGAAGGACCCCACCGACGAGCAGTACTTC. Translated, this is CASSLKDPTDEQYF.